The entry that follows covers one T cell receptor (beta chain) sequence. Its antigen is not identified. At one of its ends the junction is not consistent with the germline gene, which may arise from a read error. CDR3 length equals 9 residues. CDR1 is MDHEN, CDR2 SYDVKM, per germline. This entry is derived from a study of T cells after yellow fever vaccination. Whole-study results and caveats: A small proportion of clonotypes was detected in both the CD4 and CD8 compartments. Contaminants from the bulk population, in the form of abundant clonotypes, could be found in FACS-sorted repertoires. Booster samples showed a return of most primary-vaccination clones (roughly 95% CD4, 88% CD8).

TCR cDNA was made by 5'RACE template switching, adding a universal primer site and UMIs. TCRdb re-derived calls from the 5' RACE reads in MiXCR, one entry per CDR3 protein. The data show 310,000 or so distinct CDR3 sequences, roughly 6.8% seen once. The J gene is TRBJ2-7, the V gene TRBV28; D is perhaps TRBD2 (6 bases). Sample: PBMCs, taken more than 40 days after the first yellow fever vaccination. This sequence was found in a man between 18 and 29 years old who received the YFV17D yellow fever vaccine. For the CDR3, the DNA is TGTGCCAGCAGTTTGAGGAGGGACTTC. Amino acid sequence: CASSLRRDF. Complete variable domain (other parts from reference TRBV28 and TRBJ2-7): DVKVTQSSRYLVKRTGEKVFLECVQDMDHENMFWYRQDPGLGLRLIYFSYDVKMKEKGDIPEGYSVSREKKERFSLILESASTNQTSMYLCASSLRRDFGPGTRLTVT.